Reported below is one T cell receptor (beta chain). This specimen belongs to a study of blood T cell repertoires in COVID-19. CDR1 SGHVS and CDR2 FQNEAQ come from the germline V gene. This CDR3 spans 16 amino acids. Germline trimming cut 2 bases from V and 4 bases from J; bases unmatched to any gene: 10. The protocol was immunoSEQ multiplex PCR, while the TCRdb copy is restricted to in-frame clones and leaves out a portion. Seen here are about 280,000 clones, 85% observed once, and the top ten hold around 2.5%. The V call is TRBV7-8, the J call TRBJ2-5; 7 positions match TRBD1. The source material was PBMCs or T cells enriched from blood (not recorded which). This sequence originates from a woman aged 45-65 years who had recovered from COVID-19. CDR3: CASSLIRDRNGETQYF. The CDR3 DNA reads as TGTGCCAGCAGCTTAATCCGGGACAGAAATGGAGAGACCCAGTACTTC.